What follows is one T cell receptor beta chain and its context. No antigen is known for it. Base-call qualities are not available, and no considerably larger clone is one nucleotide away. The sample belongs to a study of OX40 agonist ivuxolimab in advanced cancers. Describing the broader study: Ivuxolimab was an agonistic, fully human IgG2 monoclonal antibody directed against OX40 (CD134), a costimulatory receptor. Intravenous ivuxolimab was administered to patients every 2 weeks at six dose levels: 0.01, 0.1, 0.3, 1.5, 3 and 10 mg/kg. Of the roughly 52 dose-escalation patients, hepatocellular carcinoma was present in 19, melanoma in approximately 15, renal cell carcinoma in 9 and head and neck cancer in 9. In the dose-escalation cohort, approximately 82% of patients were male, and the mean age was around 60 years, with a range of about 23 to 80. Patients were allowed to have had prior anti-PD-1, anti-PD-L1 or anti-CTLA-4 therapy, and roughly 40% of the dose-escalation patients had previously received checkpoint inhibitors. Partial responses occurred in three dose-escalation patients, of whom one had hepatocellular carcinoma and two had cutaneous melanoma. Peripheral TCRbeta sequencing was intended to test whether TCR sequence diversity was altered and clonal T-cell expansion was caused by ivuxolimab. The paper covers the monotherapy dose-escalation part of the phase I ivuxolimab trial, which included N ≈ 57 patients. The paper as a whole reports these results and caveats: In partial responders in the 0.1-3.0 mg/kg groups, normalized peripheral clonal expansion was found to be among the lowest, especially among CD8+ T cells. Antigen specificity was not determined for the clonally expanded peripheral T cells. Low levels of normalized T-cell clonal expansion were also seen in some patients who did not respond. After ivuxolimab, CD8+ T cells had more expanded clones than CD4+ T cells on average. At doses of 0.1 to 3.0 mg/kg, clonal expansion of both CD4+ and CD8+ blood T cells was observed from baseline to week 6.

The CDR3 runs 13 amino acids, cysteine and phenylalanine included. Here the CDR3 DNA is all that survives: 39 bases in frame from base 1. V is shortened by 6 bases, J by 3 bases, and the region joining them spans 10 bases. The germline V gene supplies CDR1 SNHLY and CDR2 FYNNEI. For sequencing of the TCRbeta CDR3 region, genomic DNA was extracted from the sorted cells. TCRbeta CDR3 regions were sequenced using the immunoSEQ Assay. In its TCRdb copy, this immuneACCESS table keeps in-frame sequences only and misses some clones. Where compared with another copy, unresolved V genes explain less than half of these, and the others have no known cause. The sample records around 55,000 clones, about 90% of which are singletons. About 13% of the sample rests with the top ten. Patients with a history of autoimmune disease or receiving systemic immunosuppression were excluded from the trial. Peripheral blood for TCR sequencing was collected from all dose cohorts at baseline, on cycle 4 day 1, and on cycle 7 day 1. Samples were obtained from an open-label, multicenter, first-in-human phase I dose-escalation trial of ivuxolimab. Adults with locally advanced or metastatic melanoma, renal cell, hepatocellular, or head and neck squamous cell carcinoma were enrolled in the trial. CD4+ and CD8+ T cells were sorted separately from peripheral blood before TCR sequencing.

The source was CD4+ or CD8+ T cells sorted from blood, collected in a trial of the OX40 agonist ivuxolimab. The receptor comes from an adult with an advanced solid tumor such as melanoma, head and neck, liver or kidney cancer. The chain was built from TRBV2 and TRBJ2-3; D gene: possibly TRBD1, on 6 matching bases. The DNA is as follows: TGTGCCAGCAGCGTCCAGGGGACAGATACGCAGTATTTT. Translated, this is CASSVQGTDTQYF.